This TCR beta chain was captured by sequencing in a study of T cell changes during pregnancy in multiple sclerosis. Some clones are missing from TCRdb's copy, which holds only in-frame ones; the method was immunoSEQ multiplex PCR. The table includes approximately 45,000 clones, 80% to 95% detected once. V was trimmed by 2 bases and J by 0 bases, leaving 17 bases between them. The CDR3 is 17 residues long. The germline V gene has CDR1 MDHEN and CDR2 SYDVKM. The input for sequencing was CD4+ T cells from peripheral blood mononuclear cells, taken in the first trimester of pregnancy. The chain has TRBV28 and TRBJ2-7; possible D gene TRBD2, 6 bases. The clonotype comes from a female donor with multiple sclerosis, enrolled in a pregnancy study. The CDR3 loop reads CASSLAIRGSSSYEQYF. The CDR3 nucleotides are TGTGCCAGCAGTTTAGCAATCCGGGGGTCGAGCTCCTACGAGCAGTACTTC.